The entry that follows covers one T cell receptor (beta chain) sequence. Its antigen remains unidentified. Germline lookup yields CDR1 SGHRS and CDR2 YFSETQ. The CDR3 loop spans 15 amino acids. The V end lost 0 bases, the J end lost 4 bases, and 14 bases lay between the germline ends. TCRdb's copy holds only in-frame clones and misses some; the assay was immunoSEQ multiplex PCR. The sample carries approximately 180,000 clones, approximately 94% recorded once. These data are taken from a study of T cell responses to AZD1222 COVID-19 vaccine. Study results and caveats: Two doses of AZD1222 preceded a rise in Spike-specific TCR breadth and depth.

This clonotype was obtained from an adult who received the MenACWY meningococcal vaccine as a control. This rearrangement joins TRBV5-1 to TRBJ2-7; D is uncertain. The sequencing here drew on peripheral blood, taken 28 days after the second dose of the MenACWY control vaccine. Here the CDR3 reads CASSLDTFPEYEQYF. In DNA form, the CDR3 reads TGCGCCAGCAGCTTGGACACGTTTCCAGAGTACGAGCAGTACTTC.